This T cell receptor beta chain was identified in a study of molecular identifiers for immune sequencing clone quantification. Study overall: Four of five RNA aliquots from around 18,000 or 91,000 naive CD8 T cells were sequenced. Study-level points and caveats: The study found clones above 20 RNA copies held over 99% of effector molecules and under 1% in naive cells.

One entry per CDR3 protein, called by TCRdb with MiXCR from the PCR reads. This sample has tens of thousands of distinct CDR3 sequences, with 15% to 20% found just once. On this clonotype: The target antigen is unknown.

The TCR originated in a human donor in good health. Some libraries in this study had Jurkat cell RNA spiked in. The sequenced sample was naive CD8+ T cells from blood, with Jurkat cell RNA spiked in. Subset given: FACS-sorted CD8+CD4-CCR7+CD45RA+ naive T cells.

The CDR3 nucleotides are TGCGCCAGCAGCCAAGACAGGGGCAATAATTCACCCCTCCACTTT. It translates to CASSQDRGNNSPLHF. The gene calls are TRBV4-3 and TRBJ1-6; TRBD1 might be the D (6 bases). The ends were cut back, 0 bases at V and 5 bases at J, with 8 bases in the middle. Germline lookup yields CDR1 LGHNA and CDR2 YSLEER. This CDR3 has 15 residues.